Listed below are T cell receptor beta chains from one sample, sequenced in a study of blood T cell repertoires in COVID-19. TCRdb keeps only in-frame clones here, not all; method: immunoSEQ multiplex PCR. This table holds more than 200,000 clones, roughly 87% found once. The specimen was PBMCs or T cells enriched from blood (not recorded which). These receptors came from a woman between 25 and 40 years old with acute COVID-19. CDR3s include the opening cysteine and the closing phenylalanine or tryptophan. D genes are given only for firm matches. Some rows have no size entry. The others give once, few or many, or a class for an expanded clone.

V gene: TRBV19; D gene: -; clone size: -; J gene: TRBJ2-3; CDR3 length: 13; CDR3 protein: CASSRQGTDTQYF; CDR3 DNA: TGTGCCAGTAGTAGACAGGGCACAGATACGCAGTATTTT
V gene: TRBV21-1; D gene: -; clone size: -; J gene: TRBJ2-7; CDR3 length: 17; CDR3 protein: CASSKGSNWPNRCEQYF; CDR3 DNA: TGTGCCAGCAGCAAAGGCTCAAATTGGCCGAACCGCTGCGAGCAGTACTTC
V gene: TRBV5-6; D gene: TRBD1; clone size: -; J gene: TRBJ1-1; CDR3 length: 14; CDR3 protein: CASSLVQGGTEAFF; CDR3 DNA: TGTGCCAGCAGCTTGGTCCAGGGGGGCACTGAAGCTTTCTTT
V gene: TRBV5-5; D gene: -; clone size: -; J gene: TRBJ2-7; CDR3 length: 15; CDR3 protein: CASSPRGTSTYEQYF; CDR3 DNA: TGTGCCAGCAGTCCCCGCGGGACTTCCACCTACGAGCAGTACTTC
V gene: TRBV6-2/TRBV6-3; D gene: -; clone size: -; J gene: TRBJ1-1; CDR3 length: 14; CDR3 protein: CASSLKPGNTEAFF; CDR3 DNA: TGTGCCAGCAGTTTAAAACCAGGGAACACTGAAGCTTTCTTT
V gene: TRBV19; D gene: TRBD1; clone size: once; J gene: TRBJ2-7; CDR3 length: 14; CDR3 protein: CASSINRGSYEQYF; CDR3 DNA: TGTGCCAGTAGTATAAACAGGGGCTCCTACGAGCAGTACTTC
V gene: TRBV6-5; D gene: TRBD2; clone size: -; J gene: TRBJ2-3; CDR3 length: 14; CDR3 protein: CASSASGGTDTQYF; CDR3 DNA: TGTGCCAGCAGCGCTAGCGGGGGCACAGATACGCAGTATTTT
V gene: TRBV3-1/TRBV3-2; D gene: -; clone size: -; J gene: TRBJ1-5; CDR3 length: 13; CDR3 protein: CASSQDLAQPQHF; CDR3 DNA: TGTGCCAGCAGCCAAGATCTAGCGCAGCCCCAGCATTTT
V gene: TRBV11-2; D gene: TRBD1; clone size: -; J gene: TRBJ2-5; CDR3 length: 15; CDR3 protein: CASSLAPGTAETQYF; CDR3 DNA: TGTGCCAGCAGCTTAGCACCCGGGACAGCAGAGACCCAGTACTTC
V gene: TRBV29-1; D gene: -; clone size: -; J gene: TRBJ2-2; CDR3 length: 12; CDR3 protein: CSVTDNTGELFF; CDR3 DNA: TGCAGCGTCACAGATAACACCGGGGAGCTGTTTTTT
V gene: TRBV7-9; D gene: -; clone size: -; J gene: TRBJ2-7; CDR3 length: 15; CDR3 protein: CASSLGRRGAYEQYF; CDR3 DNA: TGTGCCAGCAGCTTGGGACGCCGCGGGGCCTACGAGCAGTACTTC
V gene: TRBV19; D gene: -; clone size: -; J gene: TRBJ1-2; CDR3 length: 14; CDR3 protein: CASSTGAVSYGYTF; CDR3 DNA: TGTGCCAGTAGTACAGGGGCCGTAAGCTATGGCTACACCTTC
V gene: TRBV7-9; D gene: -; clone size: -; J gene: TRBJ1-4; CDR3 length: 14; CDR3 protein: CASSLTGTNEKLFF; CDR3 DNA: TGTGCCAGCAGCTTGACGGGGACTAATGAAAAACTGTTTTTT
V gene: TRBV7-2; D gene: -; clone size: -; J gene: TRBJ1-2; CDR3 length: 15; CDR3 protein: CASSWASGKPYGYTF; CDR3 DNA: TGTGCCAGCAGTTGGGCGTCAGGGAAACCGTATGGCTACACCTTC
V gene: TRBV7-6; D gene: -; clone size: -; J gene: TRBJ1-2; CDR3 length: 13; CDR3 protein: CASSPDSYYGYTF; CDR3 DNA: TGTGCCAGCAGCCCGGACAGCTACTATGGCTACACCTTC
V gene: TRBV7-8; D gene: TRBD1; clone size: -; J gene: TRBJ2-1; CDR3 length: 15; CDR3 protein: CASSTGTGAYNEQFF; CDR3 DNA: TGTGCCAGCAGTACCGGGACAGGGGCTTACAATGAGCAGTTCTTC
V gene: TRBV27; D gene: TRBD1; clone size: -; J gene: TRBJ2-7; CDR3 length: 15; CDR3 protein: CASSLSGTGNTEQYF; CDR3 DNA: TGTGCCAGCAGTTTGTCAGGGACAGGGAATACCGAGCAGTACTTC
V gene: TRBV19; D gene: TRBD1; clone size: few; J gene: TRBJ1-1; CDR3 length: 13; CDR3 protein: CASGKTGTTEAFF; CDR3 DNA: TGTGCCAGTGGGAAGACAGGGACCACTGAAGCTTTCTTT
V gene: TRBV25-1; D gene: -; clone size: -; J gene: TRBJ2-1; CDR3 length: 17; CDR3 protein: CASSEVGGPWSYNEQFF; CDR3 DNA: TGTGCCAGCAGTGAAGTAGGGGGACCTTGGTCTTACAATGAGCAGTTCTTC
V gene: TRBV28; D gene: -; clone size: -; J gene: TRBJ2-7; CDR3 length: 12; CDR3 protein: CASSSYAREQYF; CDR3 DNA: TGTGCCAGCAGTAGCTATGCTCGCGAGCAGTACTTC
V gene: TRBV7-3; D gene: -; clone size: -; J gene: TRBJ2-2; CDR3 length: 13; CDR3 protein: CASSLRTTGELFF; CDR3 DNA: TGTGCCAGCAGCCTCCGGACAACCGGGGAGCTGTTTTTT
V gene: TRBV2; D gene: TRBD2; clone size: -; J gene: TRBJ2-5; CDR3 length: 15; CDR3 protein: CASIAGGLQQETQYF; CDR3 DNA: TGTGCCAGCATAGCGGGAGGTCTTCAGCAAGAGACCCAGTACTTC
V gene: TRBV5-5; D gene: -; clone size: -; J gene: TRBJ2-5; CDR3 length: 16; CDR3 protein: CASSLGAGLNQETQYF; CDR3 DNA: TGTGCCAGCAGCTTGGGAGCGGGCCTTAACCAAGAGACCCAGTACTTC
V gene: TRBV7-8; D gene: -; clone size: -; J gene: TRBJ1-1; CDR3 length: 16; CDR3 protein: CASSLPRVGVNTEAFF; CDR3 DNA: TGTGCCAGCAGCTTACCACGGGTAGGCGTTAACACTGAAGCTTTCTTT
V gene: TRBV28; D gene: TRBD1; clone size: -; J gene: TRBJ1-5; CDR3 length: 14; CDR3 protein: CASSTTGGNQPQHF; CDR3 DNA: TGTGCCAGCAGTACGACAGGGGGCAATCAGCCCCAGCATTTT
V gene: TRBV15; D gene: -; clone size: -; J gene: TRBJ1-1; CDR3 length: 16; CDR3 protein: CATSRAGTTGNTEAFF; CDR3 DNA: TGTGCCACCAGCAGAGCCGGTACCACTGGGAACACTGAAGCTTTCTTT
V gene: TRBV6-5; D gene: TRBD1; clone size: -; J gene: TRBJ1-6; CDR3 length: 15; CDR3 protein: CASTPTGTGNSPLHF; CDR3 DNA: TGTGCCAGCACACCCACCGGGACAGGGAATTCACCCCTCCACTTT
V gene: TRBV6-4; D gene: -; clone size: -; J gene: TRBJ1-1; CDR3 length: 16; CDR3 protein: CASRTAGQTMNTEAFF; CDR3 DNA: TGTGCCAGCAGAACCGCTGGACAGACGATGAACACTGAAGCTTTCTTT
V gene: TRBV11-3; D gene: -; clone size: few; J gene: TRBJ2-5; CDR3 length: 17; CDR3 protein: CASSLGVGAGRQETQYF; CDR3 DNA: TGTGCCAGCAGCTTAGGGGTGGGAGCGGGCCGCCAAGAGACCCAGTACTTC
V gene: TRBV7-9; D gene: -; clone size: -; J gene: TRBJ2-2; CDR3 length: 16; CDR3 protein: CASRFPEDRNTGELFF; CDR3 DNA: TGTGCCAGCAGGTTTCCCGAGGACAGGAACACCGGGGAGCTGTTTTTT
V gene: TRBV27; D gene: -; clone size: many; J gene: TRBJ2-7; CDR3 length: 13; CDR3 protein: CASSLSAGREQYF; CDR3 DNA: TGTGCCAGCAGTTTATCGGCAGGGCGCGAGCAGTACTTC
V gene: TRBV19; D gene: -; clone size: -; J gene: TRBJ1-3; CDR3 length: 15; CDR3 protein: CASSSTGRGGNTIYF; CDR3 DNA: TGTGCCAGTTCCTCCACAGGGAGGGGCGGAAACACCATATATTTT
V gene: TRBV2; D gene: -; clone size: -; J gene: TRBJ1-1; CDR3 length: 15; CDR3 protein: CASSEQVTMNTEAFF; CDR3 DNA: TGTGCCAGCAGTGAGCAGGTTACCATGAACACTGAAGCTTTCTTT
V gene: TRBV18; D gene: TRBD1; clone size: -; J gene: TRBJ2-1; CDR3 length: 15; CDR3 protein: CASSPPGTADNEQFF; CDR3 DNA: TGTGCCAGCTCACCCCCCGGGACAGCCGACAATGAGCAGTTCTTC
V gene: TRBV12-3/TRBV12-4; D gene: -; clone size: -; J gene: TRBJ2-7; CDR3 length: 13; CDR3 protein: CASSLGGSYEQYF; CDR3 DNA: TGTGCCAGCAGTTTGGGAGGATCCTACGAGCAGTACTTC
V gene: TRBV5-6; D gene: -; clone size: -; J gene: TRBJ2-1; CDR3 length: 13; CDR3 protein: CASSFEGGNEQFF; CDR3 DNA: TGTGCCAGCAGCTTTGAGGGAGGTAATGAGCAGTTCTTC
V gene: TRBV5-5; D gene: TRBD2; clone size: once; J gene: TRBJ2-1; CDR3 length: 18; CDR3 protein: CASSLEGWIAGGLNEQFF; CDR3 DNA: TGTGCCAGCAGCTTGGAGGGTTGGATAGCGGGAGGCCTCAATGAGCAGTTCTTC
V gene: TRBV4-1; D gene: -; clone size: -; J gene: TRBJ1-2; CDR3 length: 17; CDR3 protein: CASSQDMGASDFKGYTF; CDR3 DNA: TGCGCCAGCAGCCAAGATATGGGCGCCTCTGATTTTAAGGGCTACACCTTC
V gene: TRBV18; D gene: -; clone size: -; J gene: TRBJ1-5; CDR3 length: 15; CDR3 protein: CASSPGGGGNQPQHF; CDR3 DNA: TGTGCCAGCTCACCGGGGGGGGGCGGCAATCAGCCCCAGCATTTT
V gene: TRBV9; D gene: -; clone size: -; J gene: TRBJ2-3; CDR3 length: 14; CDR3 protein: CASTPGQGTDTQYF; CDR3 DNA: TGTGCCAGCACCCCGGGACAAGGCACAGATACGCAGTATTTT
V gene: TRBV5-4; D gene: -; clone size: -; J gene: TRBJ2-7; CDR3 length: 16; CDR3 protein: CASSYASSHPSSEQYF; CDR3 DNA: TGTGCCAGCAGCTATGCTAGCTCCCACCCATCATCCGAGCAGTACTTC
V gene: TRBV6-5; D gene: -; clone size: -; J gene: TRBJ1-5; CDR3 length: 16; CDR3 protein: CASSYARPYSNQPQHF; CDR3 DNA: TGTGCCAGCAGTTATGCCAGGCCTTATAGCAATCAGCCCCAGCATTTT
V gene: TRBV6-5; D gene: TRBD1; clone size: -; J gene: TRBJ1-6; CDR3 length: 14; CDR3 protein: CASSPTGEHSPLHF; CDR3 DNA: TGTGCCAGCAGCCCGACAGGGGAGCATTCACCCCTCCACTTT